This T cell receptor (beta chain) comes out of a study of T cells in Graves' hyperthyroidism and ophthalmopathy. These patients, aged 18 to 65, had recently diagnosed hyperthyroidism lasting under 2 months. About this clonotype: Its antigen remains unidentified.

Study results and caveats: Appearing also in blood were most of the thyroid clonotypes expanded above 0.001. Ophthalmopathy could be told apart from stable hyperthyroidism with a 13 V-J model.

Looked up from germline, CDR1 is MGHDK and CDR2 is SYGVNS. This CDR3 contains 15 residues. The V and J ends lost 6 bases and 4 bases, in that order; junction bases with no gene match: 9. Amplification of TCR beta CDR3 regions was performed using RNA transcripts as template. Using the HTBI primer set, a first-round RT-PCR was run on the TCR CDR3. Via MiXCR, TCRdb re-called the multiplex PCR reads, giving one row per CDR3 protein. The sample lists hundreds of thousands of distinct CDR3 sequences; 35% to 55% were seen once. The sequence was collected from a woman younger than 30 with Graves' hyperthyroidism. This chain joins TRBV25-1 and TRBJ2-7; TRBD1 aligns across 10 bases. Source material: peripheral blood or thyroid tissue (not recorded which). CDR3 coding DNA: TGTGCCAGCAGCCCCGACGGGGACAGGGGTTACGAGCAGTACTTC. Protein: CASSPDGDRGYEQYF.